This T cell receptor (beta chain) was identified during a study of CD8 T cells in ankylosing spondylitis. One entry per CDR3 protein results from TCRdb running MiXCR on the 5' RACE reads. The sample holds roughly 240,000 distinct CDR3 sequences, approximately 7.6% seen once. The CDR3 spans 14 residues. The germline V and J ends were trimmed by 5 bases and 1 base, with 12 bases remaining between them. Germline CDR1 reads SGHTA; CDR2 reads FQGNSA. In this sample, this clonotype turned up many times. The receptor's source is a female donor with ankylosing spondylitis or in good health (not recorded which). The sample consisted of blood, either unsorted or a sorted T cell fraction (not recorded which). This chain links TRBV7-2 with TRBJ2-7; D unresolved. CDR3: CASSLTPSSYEQYF. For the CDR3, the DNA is TGTGCCAGCAGCCTCACTCCATCGTCCTACGAGCAGTACTTC.